Sequencing of this TCR beta chain was carried out in a study of blood T cell repertoires in COVID-19. Background on the study: Spain, Italy and the United States supplied samples that represented acute and convalescent COVID-19.

This clone is a singleton in its sample. The authors' processing: Researchers report that nucleated cell counts were estimated from reference gene primer amplification. Profiling relied on immunoSEQ multiplex PCR, and the TCRdb table lists in-frame clones only, not all of them. Clone size and the V and J calls come from that table; the DNA yielded D and trimming. The sample lists approximately 130,000 clones; around nine tenths were seen once. CDR1 and CDR2 (germline): KGHSH, LQKENI. The V end lost 1 base, the J end lost 1 base, and 7 bases lay between the germline ends. The CDR3 is 14 residues long. The source material was peripheral blood. The TCR was taken from a woman aged 50 to 60 with acute or convalescent COVID-19. The chain carries TRBV18 and TRBJ2-5; tentatively, D is TRBD2 (6 bases). The CDR3 sequence is CASSPREVQETQYF. CDR3 in DNA: TGTGCCAGCTCACCACGGGAGGTCCAAGAGACCCAGTACTTC.